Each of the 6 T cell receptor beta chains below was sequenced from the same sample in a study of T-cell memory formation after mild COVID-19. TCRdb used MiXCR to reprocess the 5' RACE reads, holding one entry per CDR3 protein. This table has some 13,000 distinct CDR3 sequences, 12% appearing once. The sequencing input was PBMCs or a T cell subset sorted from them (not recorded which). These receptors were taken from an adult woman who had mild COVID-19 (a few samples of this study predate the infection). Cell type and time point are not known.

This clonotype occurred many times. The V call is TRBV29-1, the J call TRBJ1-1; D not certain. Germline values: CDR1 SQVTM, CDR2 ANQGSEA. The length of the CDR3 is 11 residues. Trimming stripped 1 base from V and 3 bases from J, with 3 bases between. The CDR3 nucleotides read TGCAGCGTTGAAGGGGACACTGAAGCTTTCTTT. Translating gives CSVEGDTEAFF. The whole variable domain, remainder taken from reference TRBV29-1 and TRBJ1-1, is SAVISQKPSRDICQRGTSLTIQCQVDSQVTMMFWYRQQPGQSLTLIATANQGSEATYESGFVIDKFPISRPNLTFSTLTVSNMSPEDSSIYLCSVEGDTEAFFGQGTRLTVV.

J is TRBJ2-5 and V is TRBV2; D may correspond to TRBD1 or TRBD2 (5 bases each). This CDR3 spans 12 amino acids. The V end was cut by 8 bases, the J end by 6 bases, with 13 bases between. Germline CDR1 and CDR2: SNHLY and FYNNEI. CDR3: CASGDLQQTQYF. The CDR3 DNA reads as TGTGCCAGCGGGGACCTTCAGCAGACCCAGTACTTC.

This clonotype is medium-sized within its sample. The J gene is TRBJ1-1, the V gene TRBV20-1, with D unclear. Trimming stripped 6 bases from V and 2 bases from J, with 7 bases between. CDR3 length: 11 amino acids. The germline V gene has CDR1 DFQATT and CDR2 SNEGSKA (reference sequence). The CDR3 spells CSALINTEAFF. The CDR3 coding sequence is TGCAGTGCCCTGATTAACACTGAAGCTTTCTTT.

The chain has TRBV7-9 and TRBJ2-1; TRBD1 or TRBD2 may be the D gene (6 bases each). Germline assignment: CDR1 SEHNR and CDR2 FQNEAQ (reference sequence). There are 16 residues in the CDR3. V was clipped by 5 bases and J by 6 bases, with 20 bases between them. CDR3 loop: CASSPSWQGRGNEQFF. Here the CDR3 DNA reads TGTGCCAGCAGCCCAAGTTGGCAGGGGCGGGGCAATGAGCAGTTCTTC.

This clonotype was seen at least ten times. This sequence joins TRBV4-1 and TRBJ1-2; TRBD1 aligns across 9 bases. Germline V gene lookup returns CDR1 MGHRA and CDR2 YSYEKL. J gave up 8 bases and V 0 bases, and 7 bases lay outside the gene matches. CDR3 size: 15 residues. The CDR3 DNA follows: TGCGCCAGCAGCCAAGACCCCGGGACAGGGTGGGGCTACACCTTC. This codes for CASSQDPGTGWGYTF.

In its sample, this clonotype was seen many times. The CDR3 coding sequence is TGTGCCTGGGATCCCCCAGGGGTATCCTACAATGAGCAGTTCTTC. Amino acids: CAWDPPGVSYNEQFF. The chain joins TRBV30 to TRBJ2-1, with D possibly being TRBD1 (6 bases). This CDR3 is 15 amino acids long. The germline CDR1 and CDR2 sequences are GTSNPN and SVGIG (reference sequence). Trimming shortened V by 5 bases and J by 1 base, and 15 bases separated the two germline ends.